These T cell receptor beta chains were read from a single sample in a study of human T cells and chemical hapten exposure. MiXCR was run by TCRdb on the RACE reads, yielding one entry per CDR3 protein. This table has more than 70,000 distinct CDR3 sequences, 11% appearing once. This specimen consisted of whole blood, obtained in connection with sensitization to the hapten diphenylcyclopropenone (DPC). All receptors come from a woman aged 25 to 39 with alopecia areata. Some clones in this sample may be carry-over from other donors' samples. CDR3s include the opening cysteine and the closing phenylalanine or tryptophan. Fields, in order: CDR3 DNA, CDR3 protein, D gene, J gene, clone size, V gene. The D gene is left open where the match is weak. Clone size is stated in some rows and not others, as once, few, many or a class when expanded.

CDR3nt: TGTGCCAGCAGTTTCATGGAGACCCAGTACTTC
CDR3aa: CASSFMETQYF
d_gene: -
j_gene: TRBJ2-5
abundance: few
v_gene: TRBV28

CDR3nt: TGTGCCAGCTGTCTAGGCGGGAACCCCTACGAGCAGTACTTC
CDR3aa: CASCLGGNPYEQYF
d_gene: -
j_gene: TRBJ2-7
abundance: -
v_gene: TRBV28

CDR3nt: TGTGCCTGGAGTCGGAACTCAATTAGGACCGGGGAGCTGTTTTTT
CDR3aa: CAWSRNSIRTGELFF
d_gene: -
j_gene: TRBJ2-2
abundance: -
v_gene: TRBV30

CDR3nt: TGCAGCGTTTTCAGGTCCGGGACAGGGCGGAGATACGAGCAGTACTTC
CDR3aa: CSVFRSGTGRRYEQYF
d_gene: TRBD1
j_gene: TRBJ2-7
abundance: -
v_gene: TRBV29-1

CDR3nt: TGTGCCAGCAGTTACTCTACTAGCGGGAGGGATGAGCAGTTCTTC
CDR3aa: CASSYSTSGRDEQFF
d_gene: TRBD2
j_gene: TRBJ2-1
abundance: -
v_gene: TRBV6-2/TRBV6-3

CDR3nt: TGTGCCAGCAGTTTGGGACTAGGCCATTCACCCCTCCACTTT
CDR3aa: CASSLGLGHSPLHF
d_gene: -
j_gene: TRBJ1-6
abundance: few
v_gene: TRBV28

CDR3nt: TGTGCCACAAAGTCCCCGAACACCGGGGAGCTGTTTTTT
CDR3aa: CATKSPNTGELFF
d_gene: -
j_gene: TRBJ2-2
abundance: -
v_gene: TRBV28

CDR3nt: TGTGCCAGCAGCTACAGGGAGTCCTACAATGAGCAGTTCTTC
CDR3aa: CASSYRESYNEQFF
d_gene: -
j_gene: TRBJ2-1
abundance: -
v_gene: TRBV12-3/TRBV12-4

CDR3nt: TGCAGTGCTGGAAGAAATTTCGGCAATCAGCCCCAGCATTTT
CDR3aa: CSAGRNFGNQPQHF
d_gene: -
j_gene: TRBJ1-5
abundance: -
v_gene: TRBV20-1

CDR3nt: TGTGCCAGCAGCCAAGAGACTAGCGGGGGAGATACGCAGTATTTT
CDR3aa: CASSQETSGGDTQYF
d_gene: TRBD2
j_gene: TRBJ2-3
abundance: -
v_gene: TRBV4-2

CDR3nt: TGTGCCAGCAGGGGGGGAGACCGTGAGCAGTTCTTC
CDR3aa: CASRGGDREQFF
d_gene: -
j_gene: TRBJ2-1
abundance: many
v_gene: TRBV6-6

CDR3nt: TGTGCCAGCTCACCAGCAGTCCCCGGCGTAGCCAAAAACATTCAGTACTTC
CDR3aa: CASSPAVPGVAKNIQYF
d_gene: -
j_gene: TRBJ2-4
abundance: many
v_gene: TRBV18

CDR3nt: TGTGCCAGCAGCGTTAGACTCCTGGATACGCAGTATTTT
CDR3aa: CASSVRLLDTQYF
d_gene: -
j_gene: TRBJ2-3
abundance: many
v_gene: TRBV7-6

CDR3nt: TGCAGTGCTAGGTCTAGTACGGCTTTCTTT
CDR3aa: CSARSSTAFF
d_gene: -
j_gene: TRBJ1-1
abundance: many
v_gene: TRBV20-1

CDR3nt: TGTGCCAGCAGTTACGGGCAGGGGGCCTATGGCTACACCTTC
CDR3aa: CASSYGQGAYGYTF
d_gene: TRBD1
j_gene: TRBJ1-2
abundance: many
v_gene: TRBV6-2/TRBV6-3

CDR3nt: TGTGCCAGCAGTTACAGCCTGCGAACTGAAGCTTTCTTT
CDR3aa: CASSYSLRTEAFF
d_gene: -
j_gene: TRBJ1-1
abundance: -
v_gene: TRBV6-5

CDR3nt: TGTGCCAGCAGTGCTCGTAGCGGGAGGGCGAACACCGGGGAGCTGTTTTTT
CDR3aa: CASSARSGRANTGELFF
d_gene: TRBD2
j_gene: TRBJ2-2
abundance: few
v_gene: TRBV2

CDR3nt: TGTGCCAGCAGTAGCGGGAGGACCCGGTCCAATGAGCAGTTCTTC
CDR3aa: CASSSGRTRSNEQFF
d_gene: TRBD2
j_gene: TRBJ2-1
abundance: many
v_gene: TRBV6-2/TRBV6-3

CDR3nt: TGTGCCAGCAGTCCCGAAGGAAATGAGCAGTTCTTC
CDR3aa: CASSPEGNEQFF
d_gene: -
j_gene: TRBJ2-1
abundance: -
v_gene: TRBV6-6

CDR3nt: TGCAGCGTTTCGGGCAGGGAAGCTGAAGCTTTCTTT
CDR3aa: CSVSGREAEAFF
d_gene: -
j_gene: TRBJ1-1
abundance: -
v_gene: TRBV29-1

CDR3nt: TGCAGTGCTAGCGGGGCCCCCGGCGGGCGACAGCCCCAGCATTTT
CDR3aa: CSASGAPGGRQPQHF
d_gene: -
j_gene: TRBJ1-5
abundance: many
v_gene: TRBV20-1

CDR3nt: TGCGCCAGCAGCCAAGATCACGGGGGATTGGAAAAACTGTTTTTT
CDR3aa: CASSQDHGGLEKLFF
d_gene: -
j_gene: TRBJ1-4
abundance: many
v_gene: TRBV4-3

CDR3nt: TGTGCCAGCAGGCAAGACCGGGGTTCCTATAATTCACCCCTCCACTTT
CDR3aa: CASRQDRGSYNSPLHF
d_gene: -
j_gene: TRBJ1-6
abundance: few
v_gene: TRBV7-2

CDR3nt: TGTGCCTGGAGGTCGAGCTCTGGAAACACCATATATTTT
CDR3aa: CAWRSSSGNTIYF
d_gene: -
j_gene: TRBJ1-3
abundance: few
v_gene: TRBV30

CDR3nt: TGTGCCAGCCGCCTGCTGAACACTGAAGCTTTCTTT
CDR3aa: CASRLLNTEAFF
d_gene: -
j_gene: TRBJ1-1
abundance: -
v_gene: TRBV28

CDR3nt: TGTGCCAGCAGCCGACAGACTAGCGTGCAAGAGACCCAGTACTTC
CDR3aa: CASSRQTSVQETQYF
d_gene: TRBD2
j_gene: TRBJ2-5
abundance: many
v_gene: TRBV7-2

CDR3nt: TGTGCCATTGGACAAAACAATCAGCCCCAGCATTTT
CDR3aa: CAIGQNNQPQHF
d_gene: -
j_gene: TRBJ1-5
abundance: many
v_gene: TRBV10-3

CDR3nt: TGCAGTGCCCCCGATAGCGGGGGGCCTTCCTACGAGCAGTACTTC
CDR3aa: CSAPDSGGPSYEQYF
d_gene: TRBD2
j_gene: TRBJ2-7
abundance: -
v_gene: TRBV20-1

CDR3nt: TGTGCCACCGCCGCGAAAGACAGGTGTAATCAGCCCCAGCATTTT
CDR3aa: CATAAKDRCNQPQHF
d_gene: -
j_gene: TRBJ1-5
abundance: many
v_gene: TRBV5-3

CDR3nt: TGTGCCAGCAGCGCCCTACCTGGGAGCGAGCTAGGGCACGGGACGCAGTATTTT
CDR3aa: CASSALPGSELGHGTQYF
d_gene: -
j_gene: TRBJ2-3
abundance: many
v_gene: TRBV9

CDR3nt: TGTGCCACCGTACAGAGCAATCAGCCCCAGCATTTT
CDR3aa: CATVQSNQPQHF
d_gene: -
j_gene: TRBJ1-5
abundance: -
v_gene: TRBV28

CDR3nt: TGTGCCAGCAGCCCACTTTTCGAGCAGTTCTTC
CDR3aa: CASSPLFEQFF
d_gene: -
j_gene: TRBJ2-1
abundance: -
v_gene: TRBV7-2

CDR3nt: TGTGCCAGCAGCAGGAGCGCATCTAGCACAGATACGCAGTATTTT
CDR3aa: CASSRSASSTDTQYF
d_gene: -
j_gene: TRBJ2-3
abundance: many
v_gene: TRBV11-2

CDR3nt: TGCAGCGGAACAAAAGGGGCAGATACGCAGTATTTT
CDR3aa: CSGTKGADTQYF
d_gene: -
j_gene: TRBJ2-3
abundance: -
v_gene: TRBV29-1

CDR3nt: TGTGCCAGCAGCTTAGAACAGGGGAGAAACACCATATATTTT
CDR3aa: CASSLEQGRNTIYF
d_gene: TRBD1
j_gene: TRBJ1-3
abundance: -
v_gene: TRBV7-9

CDR3nt: TGTGCCAGCACCCGAAAGTCGGGGGCGGGCACCGGGGAGCTGTTTTTT
CDR3aa: CASTRKSGAGTGELFF
d_gene: -
j_gene: TRBJ2-2
abundance: -
v_gene: TRBV11-3

CDR3nt: TGTGCCACCAGTGATTCCCGGCGCGGATACAATGAGCAGTTCTTC
CDR3aa: CATSDSRRGYNEQFF
d_gene: -
j_gene: TRBJ2-1
abundance: few
v_gene: TRBV24-1

CDR3nt: TGTGCTAGTGGTTTGGCCCTTAAGGGGGAGCAGTACTTC
CDR3aa: CASGLALKGEQYF
d_gene: -
j_gene: TRBJ2-7
abundance: many
v_gene: TRBV12-5

CDR3nt: TGTGCCTGGGGGACAGGGGCTGTCCAGTACTTC
CDR3aa: CAWGTGAVQYF
d_gene: TRBD1
j_gene: TRBJ2-4
abundance: -
v_gene: TRBV30

CDR3nt: TGCGCCAGCAGCTCCCTTCCCCCCACAGGGAGCTCCTACAATGAGCAGTTCTTC
CDR3aa: CASSSLPPTGSSYNEQFF
d_gene: -
j_gene: TRBJ2-1
abundance: -
v_gene: TRBV5-1